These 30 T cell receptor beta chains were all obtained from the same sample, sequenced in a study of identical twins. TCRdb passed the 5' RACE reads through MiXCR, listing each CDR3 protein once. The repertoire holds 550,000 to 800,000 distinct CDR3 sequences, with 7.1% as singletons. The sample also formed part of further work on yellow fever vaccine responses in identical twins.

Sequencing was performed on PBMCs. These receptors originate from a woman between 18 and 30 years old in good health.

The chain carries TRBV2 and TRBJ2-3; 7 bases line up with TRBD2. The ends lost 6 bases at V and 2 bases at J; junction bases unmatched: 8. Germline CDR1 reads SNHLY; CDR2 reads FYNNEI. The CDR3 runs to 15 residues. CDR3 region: CASSPGGGATDTQYF. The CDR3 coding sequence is TGTGCCAGCAGCCCTGGGGGAGGGGCCACAGATACGCAGTATTTT.

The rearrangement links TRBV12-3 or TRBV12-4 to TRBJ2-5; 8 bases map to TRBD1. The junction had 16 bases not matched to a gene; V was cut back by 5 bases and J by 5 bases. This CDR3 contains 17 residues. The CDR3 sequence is CASSPTYSRTGRETQYF. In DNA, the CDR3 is TGTGCCAGCAGTCCCACCTACTCCCGGACAGGGAGGGAGACCCAGTACTTC.

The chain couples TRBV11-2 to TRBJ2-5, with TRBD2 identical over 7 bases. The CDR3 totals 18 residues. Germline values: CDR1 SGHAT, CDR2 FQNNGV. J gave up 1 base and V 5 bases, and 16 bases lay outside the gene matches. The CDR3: CASSIGESSGAFQETQYF. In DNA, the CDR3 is TGTGCCAGCAGCATAGGGGAGTCTAGCGGAGCCTTCCAAGAGACCCAGTACTTC.

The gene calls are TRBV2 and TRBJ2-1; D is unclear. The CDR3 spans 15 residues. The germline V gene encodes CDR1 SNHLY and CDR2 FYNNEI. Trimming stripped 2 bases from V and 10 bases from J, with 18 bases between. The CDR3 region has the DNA TGTGCCAGCAGTGAACGCGGAATGACCGGCTGGGAGCAGTTCTTC. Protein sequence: CASSERGMTGWEQFF.

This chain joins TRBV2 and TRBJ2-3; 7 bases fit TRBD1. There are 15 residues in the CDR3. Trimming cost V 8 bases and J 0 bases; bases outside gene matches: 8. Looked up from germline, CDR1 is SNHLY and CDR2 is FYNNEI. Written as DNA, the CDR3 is TGTGCCAGCCTACAGGGGAAATCTAGCACAGATACGCAGTATTTT. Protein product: CASLQGKSSTDTQYF.

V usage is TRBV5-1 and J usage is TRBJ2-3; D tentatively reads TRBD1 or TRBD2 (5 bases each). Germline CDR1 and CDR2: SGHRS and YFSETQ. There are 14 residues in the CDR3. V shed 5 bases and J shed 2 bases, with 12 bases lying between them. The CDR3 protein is CASSRDGVTDTQYF. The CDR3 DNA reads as TGCGCCAGCAGTCGGGACGGAGTCACAGATACGCAGTATTTT.

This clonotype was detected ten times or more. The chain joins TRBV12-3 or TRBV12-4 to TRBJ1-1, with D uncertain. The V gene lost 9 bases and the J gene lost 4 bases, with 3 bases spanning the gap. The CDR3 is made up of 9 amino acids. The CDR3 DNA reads TGTGCCAGATCCACTGAAGCTTTCTTT. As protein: CARSTEAFF.

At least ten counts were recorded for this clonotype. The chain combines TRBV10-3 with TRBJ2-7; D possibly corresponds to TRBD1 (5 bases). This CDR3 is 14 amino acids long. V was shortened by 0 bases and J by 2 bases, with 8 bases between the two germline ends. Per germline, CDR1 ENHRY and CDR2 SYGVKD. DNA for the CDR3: TGTGCCATCAGTGAGTCGGGGCAGACCTACGAGCAGTACGTC. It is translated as CAISESGQTYEQYV.

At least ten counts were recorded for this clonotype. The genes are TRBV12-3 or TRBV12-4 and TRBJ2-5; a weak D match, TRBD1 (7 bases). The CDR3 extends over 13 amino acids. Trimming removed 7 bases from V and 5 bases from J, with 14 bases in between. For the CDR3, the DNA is TGTGCCAGCAACAGGGGTGGAGGGGAGACCCAGTACTTC. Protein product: CASNRGGGETQYF.

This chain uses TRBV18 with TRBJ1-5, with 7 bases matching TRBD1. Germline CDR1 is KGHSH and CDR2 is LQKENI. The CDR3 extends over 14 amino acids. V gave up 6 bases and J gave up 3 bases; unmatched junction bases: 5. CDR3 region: CASSPTGLNQPQHF. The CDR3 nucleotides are TGTGCCAGCTCCCCGACAGGGCTCAATCAGCCCCAGCATTTT.

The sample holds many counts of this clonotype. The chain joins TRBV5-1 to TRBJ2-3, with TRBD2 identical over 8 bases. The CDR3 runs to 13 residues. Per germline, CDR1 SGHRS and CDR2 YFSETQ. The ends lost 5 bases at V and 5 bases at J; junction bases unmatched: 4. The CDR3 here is CASRAGAGDTQYF. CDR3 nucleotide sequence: TGCGCCAGCAGAGCGGGGGCTGGAGATACGCAGTATTTT.

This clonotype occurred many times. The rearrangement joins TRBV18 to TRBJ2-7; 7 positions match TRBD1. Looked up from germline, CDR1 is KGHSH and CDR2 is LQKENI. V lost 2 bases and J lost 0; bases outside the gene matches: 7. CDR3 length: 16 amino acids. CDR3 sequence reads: CASSPYQGVSSYEQYF. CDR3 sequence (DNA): TGTGCCAGCTCACCATACCAGGGGGTATCCTCCTACGAGCAGTACTTC.

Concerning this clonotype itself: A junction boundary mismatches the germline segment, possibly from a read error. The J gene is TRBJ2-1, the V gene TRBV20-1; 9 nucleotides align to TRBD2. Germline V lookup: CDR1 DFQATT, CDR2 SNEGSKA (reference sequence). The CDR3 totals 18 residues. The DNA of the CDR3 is TGCTGTGCTTATTTACAAGCGGGAGGTAGGAGCTTCTACAATGAGCAGTTCTTC. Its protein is CCAYLQAGGRSFYNEQFF.

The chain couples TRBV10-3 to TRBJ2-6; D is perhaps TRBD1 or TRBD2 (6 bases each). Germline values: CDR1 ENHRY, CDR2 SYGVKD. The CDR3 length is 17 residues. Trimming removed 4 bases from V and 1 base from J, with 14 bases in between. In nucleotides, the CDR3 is TGTGCCATCAGTGGGGGGGCAGATGTGTCTGGGGCCAACGTCCTGACTTTC. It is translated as CAISGGADVSGANVLTF.

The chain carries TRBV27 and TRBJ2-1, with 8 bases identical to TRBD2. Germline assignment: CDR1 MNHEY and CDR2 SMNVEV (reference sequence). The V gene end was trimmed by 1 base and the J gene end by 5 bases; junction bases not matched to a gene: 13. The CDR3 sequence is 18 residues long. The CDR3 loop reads CASSLFTGGLGPNNEQFF. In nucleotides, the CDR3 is TGTGCCAGCAGTTTATTCACGGGAGGGCTTGGACCGAACAATGAGCAGTTCTTC.

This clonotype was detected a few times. The CDR3 spells CAISDGGAYEQYV. The CDR3 DNA reads TGTGCCATCAGCGACGGGGGGGCTTACGAGCAGTACGTC. This chain links TRBV10-3 with TRBJ2-7; 8 nucleotides line up with TRBD2. V lost 6 bases and J lost 4; bases outside the gene matches: 5. The CDR3 totals 13 residues. Germline V gene sequence: CDR1 ENHRY, CDR2 SYGVKD.

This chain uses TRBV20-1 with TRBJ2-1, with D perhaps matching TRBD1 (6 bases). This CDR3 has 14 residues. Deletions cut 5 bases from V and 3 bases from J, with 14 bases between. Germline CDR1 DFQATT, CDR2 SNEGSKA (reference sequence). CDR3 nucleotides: TGCAGTGCTGTTGACAGGAACTTCTACAATGAGCAGTTCTTC. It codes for CSAVDRNFYNEQFF.

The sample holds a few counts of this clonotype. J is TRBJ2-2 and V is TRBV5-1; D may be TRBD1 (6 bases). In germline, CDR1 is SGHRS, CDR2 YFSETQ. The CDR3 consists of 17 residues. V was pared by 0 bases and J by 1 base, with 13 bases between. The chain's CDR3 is CASSLASDSRNTGELFF. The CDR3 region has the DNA TGCGCCAGCAGCTTGGCATCGGACAGCCGGAACACCGGGGAGCTGTTTTTT.

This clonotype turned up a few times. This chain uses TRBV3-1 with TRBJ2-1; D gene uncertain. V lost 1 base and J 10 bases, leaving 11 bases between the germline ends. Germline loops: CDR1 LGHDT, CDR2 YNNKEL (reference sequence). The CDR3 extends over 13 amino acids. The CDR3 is CASSQGVRGEQFF. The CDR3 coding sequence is TGTGCCAGCAGCCAAGGAGTCAGAGGAGAGCAGTTCTTC.

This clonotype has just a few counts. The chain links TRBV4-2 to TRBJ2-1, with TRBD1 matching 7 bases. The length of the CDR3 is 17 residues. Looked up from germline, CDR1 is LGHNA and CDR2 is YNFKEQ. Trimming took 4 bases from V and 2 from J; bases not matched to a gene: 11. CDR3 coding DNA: TGTGCCAGCAGCCTTGCAAGCACAGGGACAGCCTACAATGAGCAGTTCTTC. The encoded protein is CASSLASTGTAYNEQFF.

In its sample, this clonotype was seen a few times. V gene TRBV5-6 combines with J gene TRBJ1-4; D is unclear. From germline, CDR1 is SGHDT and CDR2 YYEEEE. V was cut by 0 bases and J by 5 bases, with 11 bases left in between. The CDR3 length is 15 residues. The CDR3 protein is CASSLESQLNEKLFF. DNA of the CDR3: TGTGCCAGCAGCTTGGAATCCCAGCTGAATGAAAAACTGTTTTTT.

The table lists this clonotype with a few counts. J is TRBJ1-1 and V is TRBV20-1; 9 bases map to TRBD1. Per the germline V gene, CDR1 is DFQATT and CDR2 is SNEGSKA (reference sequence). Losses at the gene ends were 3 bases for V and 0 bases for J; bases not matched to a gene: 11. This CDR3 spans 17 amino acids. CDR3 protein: CSASGRTGAIMNTEAFF. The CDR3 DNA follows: TGCAGTGCTAGTGGGCGGACAGGGGCGATCATGAACACTGAAGCTTTCTTT.

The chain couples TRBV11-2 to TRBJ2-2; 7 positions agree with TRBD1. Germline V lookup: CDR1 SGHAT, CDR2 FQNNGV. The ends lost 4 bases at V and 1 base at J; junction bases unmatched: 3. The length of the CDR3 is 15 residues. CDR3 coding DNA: TGTGCCAGCAGCTCAGGGGGTTTGAACACCGGGGAGCTGTTTTTT. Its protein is CASSSGGLNTGELFF.

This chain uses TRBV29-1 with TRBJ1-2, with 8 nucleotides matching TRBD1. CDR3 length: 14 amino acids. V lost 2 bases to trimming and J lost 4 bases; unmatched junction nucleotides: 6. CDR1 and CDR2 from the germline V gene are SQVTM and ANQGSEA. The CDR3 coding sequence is TGCAGCGTTGAAAGGCAGGGGGCCGGCTATGGCTACACCTTC. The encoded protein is CSVERQGAGYGYTF.

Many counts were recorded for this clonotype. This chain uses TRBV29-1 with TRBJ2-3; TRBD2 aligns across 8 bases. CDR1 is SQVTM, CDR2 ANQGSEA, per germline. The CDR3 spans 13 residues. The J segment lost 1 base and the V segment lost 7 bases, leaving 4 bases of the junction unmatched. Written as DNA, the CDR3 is TGCAGCGCCACAGCGGGAGGCACAGATACGCAGTATTTT. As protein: CSATAGGTDTQYF.

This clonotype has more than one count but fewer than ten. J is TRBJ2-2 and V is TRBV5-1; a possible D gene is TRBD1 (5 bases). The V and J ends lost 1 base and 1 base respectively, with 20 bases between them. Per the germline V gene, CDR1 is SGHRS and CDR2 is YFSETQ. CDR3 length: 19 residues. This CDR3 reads CASSLLFVGAGKNTGELFF. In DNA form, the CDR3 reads TGCGCCAGCAGCTTGTTGTTCGTAGGGGCAGGGAAGAACACCGGGGAGCTGTTTTTT.

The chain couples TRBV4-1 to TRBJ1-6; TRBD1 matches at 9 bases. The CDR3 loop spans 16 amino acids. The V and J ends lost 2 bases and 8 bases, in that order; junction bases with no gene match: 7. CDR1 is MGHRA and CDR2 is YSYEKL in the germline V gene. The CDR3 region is CASSQLPGQGYSPLHF. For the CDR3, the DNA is TGCGCCAGCAGCCAACTCCCGGGACAGGGATATTCACCCCTCCACTTT.

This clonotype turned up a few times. DNA of the CDR3: TGTGCCAGCAGTCCTACTAGCGCCATCTCCTACAATGAGCAGTTCTTC. It is translated as CASSPTSAISYNEQFF. The rearrangement links TRBV13 to TRBJ2-1, with TRBD2 identical over 7 bases. In germline, CDR1 is PRHDT, CDR2 FYEKMQ (reference sequence). With V trimmed by 6 bases and J by 0 bases, 8 bases remained unmatched. The CDR3 is 16 amino acids.

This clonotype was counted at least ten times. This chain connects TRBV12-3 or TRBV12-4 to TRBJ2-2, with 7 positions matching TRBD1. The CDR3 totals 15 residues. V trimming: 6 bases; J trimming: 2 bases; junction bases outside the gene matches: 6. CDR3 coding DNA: TGTGCCAGCAGGCAACAGGGGAAAAACACCGGGGAGCTGTTTTTT. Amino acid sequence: CASRQQGKNTGELFF.

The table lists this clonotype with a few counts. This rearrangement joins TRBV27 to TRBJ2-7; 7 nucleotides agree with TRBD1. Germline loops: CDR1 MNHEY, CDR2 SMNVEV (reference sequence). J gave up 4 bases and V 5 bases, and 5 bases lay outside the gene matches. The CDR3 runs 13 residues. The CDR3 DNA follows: TGTGCCAGCAGTGAACAGGGGAAGTACGAGCAGTACGTC. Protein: CASSEQGKYEQYV.